This T cell receptor beta chain is from a study of shared clonotypes between healthy human individuals. CDR3 length equals 15 residues. V shed 6 bases and J 2 bases; nucleotides not matched to a gene: 7. The germline gives CDR1 SGHTA, CDR2 FQGNSA. For each subset, genomic DNA was distributed in equal portions over several immunoSEQ plates. Approximately 210 ng DNA, approximately 31,000 T cell genomes, went into each sorted-subset replicate PCR. The assay was immunoSEQ multiplex PCR, and TCRdb's table has in-frame clones only and misses some. Of over 800,000 clones in the sample, around 93% were seen once. Selected positively for CCR7 and CD45RO-negative, naive CD8 cells excluded terminally differentiated effector memory CD45RA+ cells.

This TCR came from a man aged 25 to 45 in good health. Sequencing input: naive CD8+ T cells sorted from blood. The J gene is TRBJ2-7, the V gene TRBV7-2; 10 positions agree with TRBD1. The CDR3 is CASSRPGQGTYEQYF. In DNA form, the CDR3 reads TGTGCCAGCAGTCGACCGGGACAGGGGACCTACGAGCAGTACTTC.